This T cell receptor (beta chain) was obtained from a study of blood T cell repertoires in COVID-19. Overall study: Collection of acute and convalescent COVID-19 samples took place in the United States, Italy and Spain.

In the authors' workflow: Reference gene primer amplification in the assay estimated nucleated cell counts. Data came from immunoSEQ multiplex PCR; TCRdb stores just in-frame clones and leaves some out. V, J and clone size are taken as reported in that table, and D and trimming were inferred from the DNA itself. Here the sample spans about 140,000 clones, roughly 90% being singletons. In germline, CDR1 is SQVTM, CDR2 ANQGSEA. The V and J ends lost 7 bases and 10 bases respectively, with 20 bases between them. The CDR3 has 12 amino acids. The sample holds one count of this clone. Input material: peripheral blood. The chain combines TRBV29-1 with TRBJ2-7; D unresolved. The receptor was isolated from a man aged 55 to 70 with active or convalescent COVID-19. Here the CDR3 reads CSAATEARGQYF. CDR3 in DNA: TGCAGCGCTGCCACCGAGGCTCGCGGCCAGTACTTC.